Below are 10 T cell receptor beta chains sequenced from a single sample in a study of T cells in Graves' hyperthyroidism and ophthalmopathy. There were TCR beta CDR3 regions amplified from RNA transcripts. When the TCR CDR3 underwent first-round RT-PCR, the HTBI primer set was used. TCRdb redid the calling of the multiplex PCR reads with MiXCR, one entry per CDR3 protein. The table includes about 660,000 distinct CDR3 sequences, just under 45% detected once. The sample was peripheral blood or thyroid tissue (not recorded which). These receptor sequences come from an adult man with Graves' disease, either hyperthyroidism or ophthalmopathy (not recorded which).

The chain combines TRBV29-1 with TRBJ1-2; possible D gene TRBD1, 6 bases. Germline V gene data show CDR1 as SQVTM and CDR2 as ANQGSEA. The germline V and J ends were trimmed by 3 bases and 0 bases, with 11 bases remaining between them. The CDR3 covers 14 residues. The CDR3 here is CSVDWTDTNYGYTF. Written as DNA, the CDR3 is TGCAGCGTTGACTGGACAGACACTAACTATGGCTACACCTTC.

The V gene is TRBV7-7, the J gene TRBJ2-5; D is perhaps TRBD1 or TRBD2 (6 bases each). This CDR3 contains 13 residues. Germline V gene sequence: CDR1 SSHAT, CDR2 FNYEAQ (reference sequence). CDR3 loop: CASSLNEGEAQYF. The CDR3 DNA sequence: TGTGCTAGTAGCTTAAACGAGGGGGAGGCCCAGTACTTC. The whole variable domain, filled in from reference TRBV7-7 and TRBJ2-5, reads GAGVSQSPRYKVTKRGQDVTLRCDPISSHATLYWYQQALGQGPEFLTYFNYEAQPDKSGLPSDRFSAERPEGSISTLTIQRTEQRDSAMYRCASSLNEGEAQYFGPGTRLLVL.

This clonotype was seen many times. The chain combines TRBV29-1 with TRBJ1-3, with D unresolved. The V end lost 7 bases, the J end lost 0 bases, and 16 bases lay between the germline ends. The CDR3 has 15 residues. The germline V gene has CDR1 SQVTM and CDR2 ANQGSEA. Here the CDR3 reads CSAEGFGSSGNTIYF. CDR3 DNA: TGCAGCGCCGAAGGTTTCGGGAGCTCTGGAAACACCATATATTTT.

This clonotype came up many times. CDR3 in DNA: TGTGCCACTAAAGACCTGGAACAGGGAAATCAGCCCCAGCATTTT. The encoded protein is CATKDLEQGNQPQHF. J is TRBJ1-5 and V is TRBV15; TRBD1 is a possible D gene (6 bases). Deletions cut 9 bases from V and 4 bases from J, with 19 bases between. The germline CDR1 and CDR2 sequences are LNHNV and YYDKDF (reference sequence). The length of the CDR3 is 15 residues.

The V and J genes are TRBV24-1 and TRBJ2-1; D not certain. V dropped 4 bases and J dropped 8 bases, with 8 bases sitting between them. CDR3 size: 12 residues. Per the germline V gene, CDR1 is KGHDR and CDR2 is SFDVKD. As DNA, the CDR3 is TGTGCCACCAGTGAACGTAGCCATGAGCAGTTCTTC. Translating gives CATSERSHEQFF.

This clonotype was detected many times. The chain joins TRBV2 to TRBJ2-7; TRBD1 matches 8 bases. Per germline, CDR1 SNHLY and CDR2 FYNNEI. Trimming removed 3 bases from V and 4 bases from J; junction bases left unmatched: 5. This CDR3 is built from 14 residues. For the CDR3, the DNA is TGTGCCAGCAGTGAGCCCAGGGGGCCGTACGAGCAGTACTTC. It encodes CASSEPRGPYEQYF.

The CDR3: CSARDPDGRSMNTEAFF. CDR3 DNA: TGCAGTGCTAGAGATCCAGATGGTAGATCAATGAACACTGAAGCTTTCTTT. The V gene is TRBV20-1, the J gene TRBJ1-1; no clear D. The CDR3 length is 17 residues. Trimming removed 0 bases at V and 0 bases at J, with 17 bases between. CDR1 is DFQATT and CDR2 is SNEGSKA in the germline V gene (reference sequence).

This chain joins TRBV9 and TRBJ2-7; D is perhaps TRBD1 (6 bases). This CDR3 spans 15 amino acids. Trimming pared 4 bases from V and 2 bases from J, leaving 16 bases between. Germline V gene data show CDR1 as SGDLS and CDR2 as YYNGEE. The CDR3 here is CASSTGSWPTYEQYF. The CDR3 DNA is TGTGCCAGCAGCACAGGGTCGTGGCCGACCTACGAGCAGTACTTC. Complete variable domain (other parts from reference TRBV9 and TRBJ2-7): DSGVTQTPKHLITATGQRVTLRCSPRSGDLSVYWYQQSLDQGLQFLIQYYNGEERAKGNILERFSAQQFPDLHSELNLSSLELGDSALYFCASSTGSWPTYEQYFGPGTRLTVT.

This clonotype was counted only a few times. This chain links TRBV5-1 with TRBJ2-7; D unresolved. The length of the CDR3 is 15 residues. V was pared by 2 bases and J by 0 bases, with 12 bases between. CDR1 and CDR2 from the germline V gene are SGHRS and YFSETQ. In DNA form, the CDR3 reads TGCGCCAGCAGCTTCGCCGAAGCGATCTCCTACGAGCAGTACTTC. It translates to CASSFAEAISYEQYF.

The genes are TRBV19 and TRBJ2-2, with 7 positions matching TRBD1. The V gene's germline CDR1 is LNHDA and CDR2 SQIVND (reference sequence). The CDR3 totals 14 residues. J gave up 5 bases and V 5 bases, and 5 bases lay outside the gene matches. The CDR3 DNA reads as TGTGCCAGTAGTCATGGACAGGAAACCGGGGAGCTGTTTTTT. It yields the protein CASSHGQETGELFF.